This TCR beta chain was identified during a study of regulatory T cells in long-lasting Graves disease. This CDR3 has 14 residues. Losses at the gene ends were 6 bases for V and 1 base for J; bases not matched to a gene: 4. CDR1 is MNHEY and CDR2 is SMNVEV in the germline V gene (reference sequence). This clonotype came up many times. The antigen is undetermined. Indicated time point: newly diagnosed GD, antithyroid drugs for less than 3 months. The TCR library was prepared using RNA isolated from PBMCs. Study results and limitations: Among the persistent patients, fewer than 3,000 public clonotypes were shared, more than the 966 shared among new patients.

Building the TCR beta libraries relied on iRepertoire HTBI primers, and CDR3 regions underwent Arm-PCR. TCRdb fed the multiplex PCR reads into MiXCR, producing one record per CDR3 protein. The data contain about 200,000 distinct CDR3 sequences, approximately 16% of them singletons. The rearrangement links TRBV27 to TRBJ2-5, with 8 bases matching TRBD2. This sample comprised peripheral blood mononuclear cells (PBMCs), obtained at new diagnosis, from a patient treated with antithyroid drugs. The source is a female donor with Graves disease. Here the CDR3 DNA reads TGTGCCAGCAGATCCACTAGCGGCCAAGAGACCCAGTACTTC. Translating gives CASRSTSGQETQYF.